This TCR beta chain was captured in a study of persistence of HIV-infected CD4 T cells (dated by TCRdb to the early 2020s). About the study as a whole: Participants had been on suppressive ART for a median of roughly eight years. TCRbeta sequencing assessed the clonality of all cells in each sorted population, while proviral sequencing assessed the clonality of infected cells. Peripheral blood samples of up to 180 mL were taken at multiple time points, with the exception of a couple of participants who underwent leukapheresis at a single time point. CMV- and HIV-1 Gag-responding CD4+ T cells were isolated from ART-treated individuals so that antigen-driven clonal expansion of HIV-1-infected cells could be examined. In the cross-participant TCR cluster analysis, about eight participants were included for CMV and roughly 7 participants were included for Gag.

On the study overall, not on this receptor specifically: Degenerate expanded CDR3beta sequences were enriched in antigen-responding cells, suggesting convergent selection of CD4+ responses to CMV and Gag. Within the same sorted populations, TCR oligoclonality correlated with proviral oligoclonality. The study involved few individuals and tested only a limited range of antigens. Bulk TCR analyses could not be limited to the rare CMV-responding cells that actually contained HIV-1 proviruses. TCRbeta richness in CMV- and Gag-responding cells was significantly lower than in anti-CD3/anti-CD28-responding cells; CMV-responding cells had higher oligoclonality than CD3/CD28-stimulated and Gag-responding cells.

TCRbeta repertoires were sequenced from genomic DNA with the immunoSEQ hsTCRB assay version 4 in survey mode. Genomic DNA was diluted to approximately 10 ng/uL, and up to 1 ug per sample was used for TCRbeta sequencing. The authors processed their data as follows. TCRbeta data analysis was done in ImmunoSeq Analyzer 3.0, and diversity was calculated on productive nucleotide rearrangements. Lower-bound TCR diversity was estimated with the improved Chao index, and clonality with the Gini coefficient using the Immunarch R package. Nucleotide rearrangements that differed but encoded the same CDR3beta amino acid sequence were counted as separate clonotypes. Differential abundance analysis found TCRbeta sequences that were significantly enriched in antigen-responding cells compared with anti-CD3/anti-CD28-activated cells. GLIPH2 clustered TCRs by predicted peptide-MHC specificity, both within individual participants and across merged participant data sets. TCRdb stores this immuneACCESS table with in-frame sequences only. Part of the clones is absent; in the studies checked, under half of the shortfall reflects unresolved V genes, and no reason is known for the rest. D and trimming were read from the DNA, whereas the V and J calls and clone size are those reported in that table. In this sample the table shows tens of thousands of clones, around two thirds of which occur a single time. The ten largest clones represent about 1.8% of the sample.

The table lists this clone with a few counts. Its target antigen remains unknown. Base qualities are missing; no much larger clone stands one base away. The treatment or condition label here, explained by the study, means: suppressive antiretroviral therapy. A pool of overlapping HIV-1 Gag 15-mer peptides, at roughly 1 ug per peptide per mL, was used to stimulate the cells. CD4+ T cells that responded were sorted based on upregulation of both CD40 ligand and CD69. Participants were HIV-1-infected adults who started suppressive ART during chronic infection. For at least 4 years, the participants' plasma HIV-1 RNA had been undetectable, below 50 copies/mL. To be included, participants needed a CD4+ T cell count above 400 cells/uL and a positive CMV serology. Before stimulation, PBMCs were isolated using density centrifugation and then depleted of CD8+ T cells. CD8-depleted PBMCs were stimulated for 15 to 20 hours with anti-CD28/CD49d costimulation, CD40-blocking antibody and enfuvirtide to prevent new infections. Sorting was done on either a Beckman Coulter MoFlo Legacy or an XDP sorter, and propidium iodide was used to exclude dead cells. For samples with more than one million cells, genomic DNA was extracted with the QIAamp DNA Mini Kit, and for all other samples the Quick-DNA Microprep Kit was used.

Looking up the germline V gene yields CDR1 LGHNA and CDR2 YNFKEQ. Counted from cysteine to phenylalanine, this CDR3 has 14 amino acids. Only CDR3 DNA is held: 42 bases, read in frame from base 1. Deletion took 4 bases off V and 1 base off J, with a span of 10 bases between the germline ends. The sequence came from an adult man with HIV who was CMV-seropositive. The sequence is built from TRBV4-2 and TRBJ1-1, with the D gene not confidently named. Specimen: CD4+ T cells sorted from PBMCs after approximately 18-hour stimulation, collected from a patient who received antiretroviral therapy. The cell subset or site label for this specimen denotes: CD40L+CD69+ CD4 T cells responding to HIV-1 Gag peptides. The CDR3 protein: CASSPLGQNTEAFF. The DNA reads TGTGCCAGCAGCCCTTTGGGCCAGAACACTGAAGCTTTCTTT.